The 11 T cell receptor beta chains presented below share a single source sample, sequenced in a study of blood T cell repertoires in COVID-19. Generated by immunoSEQ multiplex PCR, the TCRdb table keeps only in-frame clones and is missing some. The sample carries about 150,000 clones, about nine tenths recorded once. The sample consisted of PBMCs or T cells enriched from blood (not recorded which). These receptors came from a woman between 40 and 55 years old who had been exposed to COVID-19.

The rearrangement uses TRBV7-8 and TRBJ2-1, with 10 bases lining up with TRBD2. In germline, CDR1 is SGHVS, CDR2 FQNEAQ. J gave up 8 bases and V 2 bases, and 3 bases lay outside the gene matches. This CDR3 spans 14 amino acids. The CDR3 DNA follows: TGTGCCAGCAGCTTAACTAGCGGGAACTATGAGCAGTTCTTC. Translation: CASSLTSGNYEQFF. Based on the CDR3 plus reference TRBV7-8 and TRBJ2-1, the full variable domain is GAGVSQSPRYKVAKRGQDVALRCDPISGHVSLFWYQQALGQGPEFLTYFQNEAQLDKSGLPSDRFFAERPEGSVSTLKIQRTQQEDSAVYLCASSLTSGNYEQFFGPGTRLTVL.

The J gene is TRBJ2-2, the V gene TRBV11-2; the match to TRBD2 covers 12 bases. From germline, CDR1 is SGHAT and CDR2 FQNNGV. The V segment lost 4 bases and the J segment 4 bases; nucleotides outside the gene matches: 4. The length of the CDR3 is 16 residues. The CDR3 here is CASSSTSGSGTGELFF. In nucleotides, the CDR3 is TGTGCCAGCAGCTCGACTAGCGGGAGTGGCACCGGGGAGCTGTTTTTT. The full variable domain, with the rest looked up from reference TRBV11-2 and TRBJ2-2, is EAGVAQSPRYKIIEKRQSVAFWCNPISGHATLYWYQQILGQGPKLLIQFQNNGVVDDSQLPKDRFSAERLKGVDSTLKIQPAKLEDSAVYLCASSSTSGSGTGELFFGEGSRLTVL.

This chain joins TRBV20-1 and TRBJ1-5, with TRBD1 matching 7 bases. J lost 11 bases, V lost 6 bases, and 7 bases had no gene match. The germline V gene has CDR1 DFQATT and CDR2 SNEGSKA (reference sequence). CDR3 length equals 11 residues. CDR3 residues: CSAGDSPTQHF. CDR3 sequence (DNA): TGCAGTGCGGGGGACAGCCCGACCCAGCATTTT.

The table lists this clone with a count of one. V usage is TRBV3-1 (or the pseudogene TRBV3-2) and J usage is TRBJ1-2, with 9 bases lining up with TRBD1. Losses at the gene ends were 2 bases for V and 8 bases for J; bases not matched to a gene: 18. Looked up from germline, CDR1 is LGHDT and CDR2 is YNNKEL (reference sequence). This CDR3 contains 18 residues. The chain's CDR3 is CASSQTSQNRGRGGGYTF. The CDR3 DNA is TGTGCCAGCAGCCAAACAAGTCAAAACAGGGGGCGCGGTGGAGGCTACACCTTC.

The chain employs TRBV28 and TRBJ1-6; 8 bases are a match to TRBD1. V trimming: 5 bases; J trimming: 9 bases; junction bases outside the gene matches: 12. The CDR3 is 16 amino acids. In germline, CDR1 is MDHEN, CDR2 SYDVKM. CDR3 sequence: CASSISGTGIGSPLHF. The DNA of the CDR3 is TGTGCCAGCAGTATATCCGGGACAGGAATAGGTTCACCCCTCCACTTT.

This clone was counted once. The rearrangement links TRBV6-2 or TRBV6-3 to TRBJ1-2; a weak D match, TRBD1 (6 bases). The CDR3 length is 15 residues. V dropped 0 bases and J dropped 5 bases, with 13 bases sitting between them. Germline loops: CDR1 MNHEY, CDR2 SVGEGT. CDR3 sequence (DNA): TGTGCCAGCAGTTACTCGGGGGGGCAAGAGTATGGCTACACCTTC. Its translation is CASSYSGGQEYGYTF.

The chain has TRBV19 and TRBJ1-3; a weak D match, TRBD1 (6 bases). The CDR3 covers 16 residues. V gave up 5 bases and J gave up 0 bases, with 14 bases separating them. Germline loops: CDR1 LNHDA, CDR2 SQIVND (reference sequence). CDR3 in amino acids: CASSRGAPSSGNTIYF. The CDR3 nucleotides are TGTGCCAGTAGTCGGGGGGCCCCCTCCTCTGGAAACACCATATATTTT.

This clone turned up a few times. The chain is built from TRBV5-6 and TRBJ2-7, with D perhaps TRBD2 (6 bases). Germline CDR1 and CDR2: SGHDT and YYEEEE. The germline V and J ends were trimmed by 4 bases and 3 bases, with 20 bases remaining between them. The CDR3 spans 16 residues. The CDR3, as DNA: TGTGCCAGCAGCGGGCGGGAAGGTGCCCTCAACTACGAGCAGTACTTC. Translation: CASSGREGALNYEQYF.

This chain connects TRBV28 to TRBJ2-2, with D perhaps matching TRBD1 (6 bases). Deletions cut 2 bases from V and 8 bases from J, with 6 bases between. Germline CDR1 and CDR2: MDHEN and SYDVKM. The CDR3 is 12 amino acids. The CDR3 region has the DNA TGTGCCAGCAGTTTAGGGACAGGGGAGCTGTTTTTT. It codes for CASSLGTGELFF.

This clone turned up a few times. The V gene is TRBV19, the J gene TRBJ1-5, with 10 bases that match TRBD1. Trimming cost V 4 bases and J 7 bases; bases outside gene matches: 4. Germline V gene data show CDR1 as LNHDA and CDR2 as SQIVND (reference sequence). The CDR3 sequence is 14 residues long. The CDR3 region has the DNA TGTGCCAGTAGTACAGGACAGGGGGGGCAGCCCCAGCATTTT. Residues: CASSTGQGGQPQHF. Variable domain in full (rest from reference TRBV19 and TRBJ1-5): DGGITQSPKYLFRKEGQNVTLSCEQNLNHDAMYWYRQDPGQGLRLIYYSQIVNDFQKGDIAEGYSVSREKKESFPLTVTSAQKNPTAFYLCASSTGQGGQPQHFGDGTRLSIL.

V gene TRBV7-2 combines with J gene TRBJ1-2; D gene ambiguous. This CDR3 spans 11 amino acids. V lost 3 bases and J 4 bases, leaving 3 bases between the germline ends. Germline CDR1 SGHTA, CDR2 FQGNSA. The CDR3 sequence is CASSFLYGYTF. The CDR3 DNA reads TGTGCCAGCAGCTTCCTCTATGGCTACACCTTC.